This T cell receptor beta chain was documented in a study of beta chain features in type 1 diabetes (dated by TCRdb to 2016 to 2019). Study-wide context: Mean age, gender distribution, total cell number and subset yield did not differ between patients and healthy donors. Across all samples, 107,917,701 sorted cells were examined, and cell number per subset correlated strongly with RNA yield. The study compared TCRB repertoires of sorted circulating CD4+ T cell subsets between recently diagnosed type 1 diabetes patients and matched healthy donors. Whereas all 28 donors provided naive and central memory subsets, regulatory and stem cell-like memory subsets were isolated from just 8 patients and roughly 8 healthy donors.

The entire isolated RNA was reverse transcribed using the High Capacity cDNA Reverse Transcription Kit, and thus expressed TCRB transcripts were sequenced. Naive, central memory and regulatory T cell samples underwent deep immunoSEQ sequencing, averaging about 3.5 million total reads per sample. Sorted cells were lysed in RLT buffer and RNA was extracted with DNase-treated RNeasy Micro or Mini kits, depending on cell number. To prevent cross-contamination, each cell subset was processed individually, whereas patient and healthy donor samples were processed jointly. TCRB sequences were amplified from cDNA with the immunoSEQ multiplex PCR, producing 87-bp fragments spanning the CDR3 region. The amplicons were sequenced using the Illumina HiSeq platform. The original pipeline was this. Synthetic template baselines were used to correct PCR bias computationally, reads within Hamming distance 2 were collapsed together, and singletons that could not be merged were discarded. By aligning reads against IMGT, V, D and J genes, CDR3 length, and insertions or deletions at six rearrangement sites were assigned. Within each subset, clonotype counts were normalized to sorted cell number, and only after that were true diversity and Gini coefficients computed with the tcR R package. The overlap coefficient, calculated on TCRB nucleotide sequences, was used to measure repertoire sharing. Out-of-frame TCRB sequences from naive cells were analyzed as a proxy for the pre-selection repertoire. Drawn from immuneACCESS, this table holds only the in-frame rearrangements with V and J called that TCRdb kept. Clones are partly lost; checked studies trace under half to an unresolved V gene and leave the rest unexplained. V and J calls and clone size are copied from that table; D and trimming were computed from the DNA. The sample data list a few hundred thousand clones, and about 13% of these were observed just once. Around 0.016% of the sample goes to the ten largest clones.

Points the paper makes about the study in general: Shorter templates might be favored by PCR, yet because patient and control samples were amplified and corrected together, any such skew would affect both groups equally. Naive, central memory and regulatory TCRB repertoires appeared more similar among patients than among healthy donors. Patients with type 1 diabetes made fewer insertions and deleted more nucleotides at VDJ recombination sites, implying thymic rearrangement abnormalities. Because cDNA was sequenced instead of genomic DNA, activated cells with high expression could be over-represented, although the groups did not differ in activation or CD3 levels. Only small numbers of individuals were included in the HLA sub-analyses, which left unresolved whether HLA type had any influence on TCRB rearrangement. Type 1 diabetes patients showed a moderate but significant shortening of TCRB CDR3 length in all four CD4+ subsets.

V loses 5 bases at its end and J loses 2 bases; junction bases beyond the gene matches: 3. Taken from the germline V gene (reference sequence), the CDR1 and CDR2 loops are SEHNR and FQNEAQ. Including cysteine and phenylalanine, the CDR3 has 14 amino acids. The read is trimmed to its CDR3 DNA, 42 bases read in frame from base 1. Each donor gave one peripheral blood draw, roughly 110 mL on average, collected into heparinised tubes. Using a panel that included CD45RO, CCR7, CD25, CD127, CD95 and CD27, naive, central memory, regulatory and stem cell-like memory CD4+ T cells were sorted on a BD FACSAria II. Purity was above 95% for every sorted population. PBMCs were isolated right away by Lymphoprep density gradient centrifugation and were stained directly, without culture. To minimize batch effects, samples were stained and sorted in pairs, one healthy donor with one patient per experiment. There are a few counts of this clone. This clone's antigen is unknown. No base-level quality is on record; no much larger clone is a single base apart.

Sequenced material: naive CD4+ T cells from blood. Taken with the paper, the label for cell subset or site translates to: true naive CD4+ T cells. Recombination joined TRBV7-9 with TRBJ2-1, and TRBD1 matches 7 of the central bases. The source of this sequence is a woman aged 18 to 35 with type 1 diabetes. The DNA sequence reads TGTGCCAGCAGCCAACAGGGGCCCTACAATGAGCAGTTCTTC. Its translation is CASSQQGPYNEQFF.